The clone carrying this T cell receptor beta chain was recorded only once. What it recognizes is unknown. 5'RACE with constant-segment primers built TCRalpha and TCRbeta cDNA libraries with UMIs. TCRdb analysed the 5' RACE reads with MiXCR anew, one entry per CDR3 protein. The sample carries about 130,000 distinct CDR3 sequences, around 6.3% recorded once. These data are taken from a study of T-cell memory formation after mild COVID-19. General study findings and limits: For contracting clones, CD4+ ones sat mainly in CM and EM, CD8+ in EMRA. Clones shrinking between day 15 and 85 showed a balanced CD4/CD8 split, and those that grew later tilted toward CD4+.

The CDR3 spans 12 residues. V was shortened by 8 bases and J by 4 bases, with 11 bases between the two germline ends. In germline, CDR1 is MNHEY, CDR2 SVGEGT. This sequence was found in an adult woman who had mild COVID-19 (a few samples of this study predate the infection). Cell type and time point are not known. This sequence joins TRBV6-2 or TRBV6-3 and TRBJ2-5; a possible D gene is TRBD2 (6 bases). Sequenced sample: PBMCs or a T cell subset sorted from them (not recorded which). DNA of the CDR3: TGTGCCAGCCGGACGGGAGTAGAGACCCAGTACTTC. This gives the protein CASRTGVETQYF.